This entry lists 9 T cell receptor beta chains sequenced from one sample in a study of blood T cell repertoires in COVID-19. TCRdb's table, derived via immunoSEQ multiplex PCR, lists solely in-frame clones and lacks some. Of 20,000 to 30,000 clones listed, around 90% are singletons. The sequenced material came from peripheral blood. These TCRs come from a man aged 65 to 79 with acute or convalescent COVID-19.

The chain employs TRBV11-2 and TRBJ2-2; TRBD2 might be the D (5 bases). The CDR3 sequence is 14 residues long. Per germline, CDR1 SGHAT and CDR2 FQNNGV. V lost 4 bases and J 7 bases, leaving 13 bases between the germline ends. The CDR3 DNA follows: TGTGCCAGCAGCTCTACCGGGGTCCACGGGGAGCTGTTTTTT. Amino acids: CASSSTGVHGELFF.

This clone was observed a single time. The genes are TRBV6-5 and TRBJ1-1, with 10 bases lining up with TRBD1. After removal of 4 bases from V and 7 bases from J, the junction contained 6 bases not matched to a gene. The CDR3 extends over 14 amino acids. Per germline, CDR1 MNHEY and CDR2 SVGAGI. The DNA for the CDR3 is TGTGCCAGCAGTTCAGTTGGGACAGGGGATGAAGCTTTCTTT. Protein product: CASSSVGTGDEAFF.

The V and J genes are TRBV3-1 (or the pseudogene TRBV3-2) and TRBJ2-7, with 7 bases lining up with TRBD1. The length of the CDR3 is 13 residues. The V gene end was trimmed by 4 bases and the J gene end by 5 bases; junction bases not matched to a gene: 5. Germline V gene sequence: CDR1 LGHDT, CDR2 YNNKEL (reference sequence). The CDR3 region is CASSRPTGHEQYF. CDR3 coding DNA: TGTGCCAGCAGCCGGCCGACAGGGCACGAGCAGTACTTC.

V is TRBV7-3 and J is TRBJ1-2; D gene ambiguous. Deletions cut 6 bases from V and 14 bases from J, with 22 bases between. The germline V gene encodes CDR1 SGHTA and CDR2 FQGTGA. This CDR3 is 13 amino acids long. The CDR3 DNA sequence: TGTGCCAGCAGTGATGGCATGGTCACCACGAAAACCTTC. It codes for CASSDGMVTTKTF.

This rearrangement joins TRBV29-1 to TRBJ2-5; D might be TRBD1 (5 bases). V lost 1 base and J lost 2, with 11 bases in between. The CDR3 is 14 amino acids. Germline V gene lookup returns CDR1 SQVTM and CDR2 ANQGSEA. In DNA, the CDR3 is TGCAGCGTTGAAGTCCAGGGCCTTCAAGAGACCCAGTACTTC. It translates to CSVEVQGLQETQYF.

V usage is TRBV5-6 and J usage is TRBJ2-5; D perhaps matches TRBD2 (6 bases). The CDR3 spans 13 residues. V shed 2 bases and J shed 3 bases, with 8 bases lying between them. Looked up from germline, CDR1 is SGHDT and CDR2 is YYEEEE. The CDR3 DNA reads TGTGCCAGCAGCTTAGGAGGGGAAGAGACCCAGTACTTC. Amino acids: CASSLGGEETQYF.

V usage is TRBV7-2 and J usage is TRBJ2-7, with a tentative D call TRBD2 (5 bases). The germline V gene has CDR1 SGHTA and CDR2 FQGNSA. This CDR3 is built from 13 residues. V lost 5 bases and J lost 4, with 12 bases in between. CDR3 bases: TGTGCCAGCAGCAGAGGGAGCGGTTACGAGCAGTACTTC. This encodes CASSRGSGYEQYF.

CDR3 nucleotide sequence: TGTGCCAGCAGTCGGACTGGAGATGGCTACACCTTC. Protein sequence: CASSRTGDGYTF. This sequence joins TRBV6-5 and TRBJ1-2; D call uncertain. The germline CDR1 and CDR2 sequences are MNHEY and SVGAGI. The CDR3 spans 12 residues. The V and J ends lost 5 bases and 6 bases respectively, with 10 bases between them.

The chain joins TRBV7-9 to TRBJ2-7, with 7 bases fitting TRBD2. J was trimmed by 3 bases and V by 4 bases; bases with no gene match: 9. Germline V gives CDR1 SEHNR, CDR2 FQNEAQ (reference sequence). The CDR3 is 15 residues long. DNA for the CDR3: TGTGCCAGCAGCTCTGCGCGGGAGAAGTTCTACGAGCAGTACTTC. This encodes CASSSAREKFYEQYF.